The T cell receptor (beta chain) under discussion was sequenced for a study of T cell responses to AZD1222 COVID-19 vaccine. Libraries were prepared by immunoSEQ multiplex PCR; TCRdb keeps only in-frame clonotypes and omits some of them. The profile shows around 84,000 clones, about 82% of them singletons. Findings and limits, study-wide: Donors were chiefly white British, with a greater number of females, and clonal diversity was perhaps underestimated. Baseline seropositivity occurred in only six AZD1222 recipients. Reportedly, nearly half the spike-specific TCRs target unmutated variant regions.

Germline CDR1 is SQVTM and CDR2 is ANQGSEA. The CDR3 contains 13 residues. Trimming took off 7 bases at V and 4 bases at J, with 16 bases between the two ends. About this clone itself: Its antigen is not identified.

This sequence joins TRBV29-1 and TRBJ1-2, with a weak D call TRBD1 (6 bases). The sample here was peripheral blood, taken on day 0 of AZD1222 vaccination. The source of this sequence is an adult in good health. The CDR3 region is CSASAGTFYGYTF. CDR3 coding DNA: TGCAGCGCGAGTGCAGGGACATTCTATGGCTACACCTTC.